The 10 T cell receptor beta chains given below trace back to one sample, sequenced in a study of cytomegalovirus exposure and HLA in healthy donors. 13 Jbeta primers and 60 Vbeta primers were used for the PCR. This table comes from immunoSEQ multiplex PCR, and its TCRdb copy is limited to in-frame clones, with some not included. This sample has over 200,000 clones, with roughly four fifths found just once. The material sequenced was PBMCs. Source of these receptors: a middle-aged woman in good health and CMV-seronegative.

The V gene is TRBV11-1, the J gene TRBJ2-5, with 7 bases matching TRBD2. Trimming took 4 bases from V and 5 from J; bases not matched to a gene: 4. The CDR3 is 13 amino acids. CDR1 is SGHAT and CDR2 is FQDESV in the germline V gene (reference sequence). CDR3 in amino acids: CASSWTSTETQYF. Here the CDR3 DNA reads TGTGCCAGCAGCTGGACTAGTACGGAGACCCAGTACTTC.

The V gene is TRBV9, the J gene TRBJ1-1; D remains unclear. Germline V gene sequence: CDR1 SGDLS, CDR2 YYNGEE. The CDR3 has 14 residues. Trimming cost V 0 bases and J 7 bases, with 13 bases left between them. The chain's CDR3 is CASSVVVSSGEAFF. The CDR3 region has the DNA TGTGCCAGCAGCGTAGTGGTTAGCAGCGGTGAAGCTTTCTTT.

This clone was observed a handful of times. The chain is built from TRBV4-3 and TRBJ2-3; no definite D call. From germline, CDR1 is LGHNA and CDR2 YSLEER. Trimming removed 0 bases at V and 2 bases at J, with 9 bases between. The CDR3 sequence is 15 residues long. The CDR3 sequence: CASSQDFTNTDTQYF. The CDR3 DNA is TGCGCCAGCAGCCAAGATTTTACTAACACAGATACGCAGTATTTT.

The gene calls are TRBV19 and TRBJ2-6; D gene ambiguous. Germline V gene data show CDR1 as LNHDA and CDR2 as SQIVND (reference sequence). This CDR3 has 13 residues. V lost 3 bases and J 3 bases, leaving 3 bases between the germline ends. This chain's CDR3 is CASSISGANVLTF. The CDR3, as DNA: TGTGCCAGTAGTATCAGTGGGGCCAACGTCCTGACTTTC.

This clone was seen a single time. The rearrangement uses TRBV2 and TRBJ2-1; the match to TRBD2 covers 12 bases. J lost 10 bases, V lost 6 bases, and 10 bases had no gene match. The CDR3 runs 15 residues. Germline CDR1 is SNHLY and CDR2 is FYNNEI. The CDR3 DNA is TGTGCCAGCAGGTCTAGCGGGGGGGCCCAAGAGGAGCAGTTCTTC. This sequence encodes CASRSSGGAQEEQFF.

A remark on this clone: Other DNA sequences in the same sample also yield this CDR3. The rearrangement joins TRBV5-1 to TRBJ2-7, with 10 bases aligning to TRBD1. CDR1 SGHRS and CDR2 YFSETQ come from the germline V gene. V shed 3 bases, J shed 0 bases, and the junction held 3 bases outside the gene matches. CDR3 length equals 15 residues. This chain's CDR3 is CASSSRTGGSYEQYF. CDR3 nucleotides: TGCGCCAGCAGCTCCCGGACAGGGGGCTCCTACGAGCAGTACTTC.

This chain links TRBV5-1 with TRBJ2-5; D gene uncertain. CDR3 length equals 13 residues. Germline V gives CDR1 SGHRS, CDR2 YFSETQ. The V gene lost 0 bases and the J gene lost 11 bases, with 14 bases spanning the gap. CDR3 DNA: TGCGCCAGCAGCTTGGGGTACCGGGTTGAGCAGTACTTC. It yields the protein CASSLGYRVEQYF.

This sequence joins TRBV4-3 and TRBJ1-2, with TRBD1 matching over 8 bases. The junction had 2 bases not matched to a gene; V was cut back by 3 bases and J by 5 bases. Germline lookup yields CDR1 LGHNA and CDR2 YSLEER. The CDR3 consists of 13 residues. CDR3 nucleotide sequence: TGCGCCAGCAGCCAGCACAGGGGGTATGGCTACACCTTC. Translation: CASSQHRGYGYTF.

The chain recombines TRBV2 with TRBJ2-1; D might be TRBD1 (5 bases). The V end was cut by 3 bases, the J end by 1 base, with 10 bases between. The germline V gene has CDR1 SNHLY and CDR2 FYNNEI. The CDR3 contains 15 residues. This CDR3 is CASSEERGSYNEQFF. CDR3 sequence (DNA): TGTGCCAGCAGTGAGGAAAGGGGATCCTACAATGAGCAGTTCTTC.

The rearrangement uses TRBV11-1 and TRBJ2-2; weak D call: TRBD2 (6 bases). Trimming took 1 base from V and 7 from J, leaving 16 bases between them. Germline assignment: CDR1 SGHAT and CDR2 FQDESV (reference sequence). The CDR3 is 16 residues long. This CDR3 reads CASSLEHGGSSGELFF. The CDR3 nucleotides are TGTGCCAGCAGCTTAGAGCACGGGGGAAGCAGCGGGGAGCTGTTTTTT.